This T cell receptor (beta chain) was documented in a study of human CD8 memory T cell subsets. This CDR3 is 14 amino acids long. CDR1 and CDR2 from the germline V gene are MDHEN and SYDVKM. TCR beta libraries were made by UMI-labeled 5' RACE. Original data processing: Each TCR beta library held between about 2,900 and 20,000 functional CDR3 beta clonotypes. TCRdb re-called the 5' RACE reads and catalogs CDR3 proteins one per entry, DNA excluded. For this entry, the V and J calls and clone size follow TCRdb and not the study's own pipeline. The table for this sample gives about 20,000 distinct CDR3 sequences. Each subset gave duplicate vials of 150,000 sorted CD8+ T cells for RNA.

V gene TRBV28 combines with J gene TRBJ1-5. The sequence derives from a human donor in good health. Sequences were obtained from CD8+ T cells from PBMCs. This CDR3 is CASSLFRVGQPQHF.